This TCR beta chain came from a study of CD8 T cells in Susac syndrome. Negative isolation yielded the CD8+ and CD4+ T cells, while FACS enriched the TEMRA cells. V gave up 4 bases and J gave up 0 bases; unmatched junction bases: 12. Germline V gives CDR1 SEHNR, CDR2 FQNEAQ (reference sequence). This CDR3 comprises 18 residues. It was with random hexamers that about 0.45 to 1 ug RNA was reverse transcribed. TCRdb redid the calling of the immunoSEQ multiplex PCR reads with MiXCR, one entry per CDR3 protein. The data show 69,000 or so distinct CDR3 sequences, 85% to 95% seen once. This chain connects TRBV7-9 to TRBJ1-5; TRBD1 agrees at 7 bases. The clonotype was recovered from a human donor in good health. The sample taken for sequencing was CD8+ T cells from PBMCs. CDR3 residues: CASSSPVGGEYSNQPQHF. CDR3 nucleotide sequence: TGTGCCAGCAGCTCGCCGGTAGGGGGCGAGTATAGCAATCAGCCCCAGCATTTT.